The sequence of this TCR beta chain was determined in a study of tissue T cells after allogeneic stem cell transplantation. As for the study in general: Pathologist review favored tissue samples showing histologically apparent lymphocytes. General study results and limits: The patient cohort was small and clinically heterogeneous, with limited sampling depth.

TCRdb's copy holds only in-frame clones and misses some; the assay was immunoSEQ multiplex PCR. This table has about 660 clones, 45% to 50% appearing once. V was pared by 6 bases and J by 4 bases, with 8 bases of the junction left unmatched. This CDR3 has 14 residues. Germline V gene lookup returns CDR1 SNHLY and CDR2 FYNNEI. This research-autopsy study prospectively enrolled adult allogeneic hematopoietic cell transplant recipients with steroid-refractory graft-versus-host disease. Within the sample, this clone is large. Its target is not known. The chain carries TRBV2 and TRBJ2-7, with 8 nucleotides matching TRBD1. The clonotype was recovered from a female patient between 40 and 75 years old with steroid-refractory graft-versus-host disease after an allogeneic stem cell transplant. Among the T cells, some may be from the graft donor. The sample in question was duodenal tissue, obtained at autopsy. CDR3 in amino acids: CASRPQGAAYEQYF. As DNA, the CDR3 is TGTGCCAGCAGGCCCCAGGGGGCGGCTTACGAGCAGTACTTC. The entire variable domain, with the rest obtained from reference TRBV2 and TRBJ2-7, is as follows: EPEVTQTPSHQVTQMGQEVILRCVPISNHLYFYWYRQILGQKVEFLVSFYNNEISEKSEIFDDQFSVERPDGSNFTLKIRSTKLEDSAMYFCASRPQGAAYEQYFGPGTRLTVT.